This T cell receptor beta chain emerged from a study of monozygotic twins with inflammatory bowel disease. Study findings and constraints: There was no support for any single strong signal or clonotype associated with IBD. Healthy co-twins exceeded IBD patients in TCRbeta diversity as measured by inverse Simpson.

Concerning this clonotype: What it binds is not known.

Every TCR library consumed 3500 ng of total RNA. Reanalyzing the 5' RACE reads, TCRdb keeps one entry per CDR3 protein, without DNA. Its table lists under 150,000 distinct CDR3 sequences. Germline CDR1 SGHRS, CDR2 YFSETQ. The CDR3 has 12 residues. The specimen was blood. The sequence derives from a human donor with ulcerative colitis or Crohn's disease, or a healthy co-twin of an affected twin (not recorded which). This chain joins TRBV5-1 and TRBJ2-3. This CDR3 reads CASSLETDTQYF.